One sample yielded the 2 T cell receptor beta chains listed below, sequenced in a study of prognosis after radiotherapy for stage I lung cancer. Two-round multiplex PCR amplified TCR beta CDR3 from genomic DNA. Gene-specific primers for each TRBV and TRBJ gene drove first-round PCR. TCRdb processed the multiplex PCR reads anew with MiXCR; each CDR3 protein has one entry. This table has about 51,000 distinct CDR3 sequences, over 30% appearing once. The specimen comprised PBMCs, sampled before or after stereotactic body radiation therapy (not recorded which). These receptors were obtained from a donor older than 45 with non-small cell lung cancer.

The sample holds many counts of this clonotype. This rearrangement joins TRBV28 to TRBJ1-5; no clear D. The V gene's germline CDR1 is MDHEN and CDR2 SYDVKM. The CDR3 consists of 13 residues. V was clipped by 3 bases and J by 7 bases, with 10 bases between them. DNA for the CDR3: TGTGCCAGCAGTTTGGAGGGCCAACAGCCCCAGCATTTT. This codes for CASSLEGQQPQHF.

This clonotype came up many times. The chain carries TRBV19 and TRBJ1-5, with no clear D. This CDR3 region has 14 residues. Germline assignment: CDR1 LNHDA and CDR2 SQIVND (reference sequence). V gave up 6 bases and J gave up 11 bases, with 20 bases separating them. This chain's CDR3 is CASREEGRWSAQHF. In DNA, the CDR3 is TGTGCCAGTAGGGAGGAGGGCAGGTGGTCCGCCCAGCATTTT.